These T cell receptor beta chains were read from a single sample in a study of T cell responses to AZD1222 COVID-19 vaccine. Assay used: immunoSEQ multiplex PCR; TCRdb lists only in-frame clones, some missing. The sample shows some 96,000 clones, around 90% of them seen only once. The sample in question was peripheral blood, obtained on day 0 of AZD1222 vaccination. These receptors all stem from an adult in good health. Both conserved end residues are part of each CDR3. D genes are given only for firm matches. The size of a clone is reported for some rows only, either as once, few or many, or as a class for expanded clones.

J: TRBJ2-7
length: 11
size: few
V: TRBV2
D: -
DNA: TGTGCCAGCAGACGGGCCTACGAGCAGTACTTC
CDR3: CASRRAYEQYF

J: TRBJ2-5
length: 14
size: -
V: TRBV28
D: TRBD1
DNA: TGTGCCAGCAGTTTAGCGGACAGGCGGGAGACCCAGTACTTC
CDR3: CASSLADRRETQYF

J: TRBJ2-6
length: 18
size: -
V: TRBV5-4
D: -
DNA: TGTGCCAGCAGCTTGGAGGTTATTAGGAGCTCTGGGGCCAACGTCCTGACTTTC
CDR3: CASSLEVIRSSGANVLTF

J: TRBJ1-1
length: 15
size: -
V: TRBV5-1
D: -
DNA: TGCGCCAGCAGCTTGGAGGAGGGCGGTAACACTGAAGCTTTCTTT
CDR3: CASSLEEGGNTEAFF

J: TRBJ1-5
length: 14
size: -
V: TRBV19
D: TRBD1
DNA: TGTGCCAGTAGGACAGGGGAGGCCTGGCAGCCCCAGCATTTT
CDR3: CASRTGEAWQPQHF

J: TRBJ2-7
length: 15
size: -
V: TRBV7-9
D: -
DNA: TGTGCCAGCAGCCAAAGCTCTCCCGACGGCTACGAGCAGTACTTC
CDR3: CASSQSSPDGYEQYF

J: TRBJ2-5
length: 11
size: -
V: TRBV27
D: -
DNA: TGTGCCAGCAGTCGGGAAGAGACCCAGTACTTC
CDR3: CASSREETQYF

J: TRBJ2-5
length: 17
size: few
V: TRBV7-8
D: -
DNA: TGTGCCAGCAGCTTCCCCAAGACTAGGGATAGGTCAGAGACCCAGTACTTC
CDR3: CASSFPKTRDRSETQYF

J: TRBJ2-7
length: 15
size: few
V: TRBV28
D: -
DNA: TGTGCCAGCAGTTTAACGGGGGGCCGGGCCTACGAGCAGTACTTC
CDR3: CASSLTGGRAYEQYF

J: TRBJ2-7
length: 18
size: -
V: TRBV21-1
D: -
DNA: TGTGCCAGCAGCAATTCGTATAGTTCTGGGGGGCTTGGCTACGAGCAGTACTTC
CDR3: CASSNSYSSGGLGYEQYF

J: TRBJ2-2
length: 16
size: -
V: TRBV6-5
D: -
DNA: TGTGCCAGCAGTTACTCGATAGCTTCGAACACCGGGGAGCTGTTTTTT
CDR3: CASSYSIASNTGELFF

J: TRBJ2-7
length: 15
size: -
V: TRBV7-8
D: -
DNA: TGTGCCAGCAGCTGGGGGCTTGGGGGCTCCTACGAGCAGTACTTC
CDR3: CASSWGLGGSYEQYF

J: TRBJ2-7
length: 14
size: -
V: TRBV28
D: -
DNA: TGTGCCAGCAGAGAGGGGGGCGCAGTCTACGAGCAGTACTTC
CDR3: CASREGGAVYEQYF

J: TRBJ1-4
length: 13
size: -
V: TRBV6-6
D: -
DNA: TGTGCCAGCAGTACGGCAGAAAATGAAAAACTGTTTTTT
CDR3: CASSTAENEKLFF

J: TRBJ1-3
length: 14
size: -
V: TRBV7-2
D: -
DNA: TGTGCCAGCAGCTTAGTGCAGGGTGGAAACACCATATATTTT
CDR3: CASSLVQGGNTIYF

J: TRBJ2-5
length: 12
size: -
V: TRBV18
D: -
DNA: TGTGCCAGCTCTGACAGCCAAGAGACCCAGTACTTC
CDR3: CASSDSQETQYF

J: TRBJ1-6
length: 15
size: -
V: TRBV5-1
D: TRBD1
DNA: TGCGCCAGCAGTGAGACAGGGGGCGATAATTCACCCCTCCACTTT
CDR3: CASSETGGDNSPLHF

J: TRBJ1-4
length: 14
size: -
V: TRBV28
D: -
DNA: TGTGCCAGCAGCCGGAGTCCAGGGAACGAAAAACTGTTTTTT
CDR3: CASSRSPGNEKLFF

J: TRBJ2-4
length: 17
size: -
V: TRBV7-9
D: TRBD1
DNA: TGTGCCAGCAGCCCTGGGGTGACAGGGATTTCCAAAAACATTCAGTACTTC
CDR3: CASSPGVTGISKNIQYF

J: TRBJ1-1
length: 10
size: -
V: TRBV2
D: -
DNA: TGTGCCAGCGGTGGCCTTGAAGCTTTCTTT
CDR3: CASGGLEAFF

J: TRBJ1-2
length: 13
size: -
V: TRBV5-5
D: -
DNA: TGTGCCAGCAGCACCCCCTTGGGGGGTGGCTACACCTTC
CDR3: CASSTPLGGGYTF

J: TRBJ2-7
length: 14
size: once
V: TRBV29-1
D: -
DNA: TGCAGCGTTGACCTGCTTGAGGGGCACTACGAGCAGTACTTC
CDR3: CSVDLLEGHYEQYF

J: TRBJ1-6
length: 17
size: -
V: TRBV18
D: TRBD1
DNA: TGTGCCAGCTCCCTTAAAACCCCGGACAGGGGGAATTCACCCCTCCACTTT
CDR3: CASSLKTPDRGNSPLHF

J: TRBJ1-3
length: 17
size: -
V: TRBV7-9
D: -
DNA: TGTGCCAGCAGCTTAGAGGTGGGGTACTTCTCTGGAAACACCATATATTTT
CDR3: CASSLEVGYFSGNTIYF

J: TRBJ2-3
length: 15
size: -
V: TRBV15
D: -
DNA: TGTGCCACCAGCAGAGATTTTGGGGGCCCAGATACGCAGTATTTT
CDR3: CATSRDFGGPDTQYF

J: TRBJ2-7
length: 16
size: -
V: TRBV4-1
D: TRBD1
DNA: TGCGCCAGCAGCCAAGGGGGACAGTGGAGCTCCTACGAGCAGTACTTC
CDR3: CASSQGGQWSSYEQYF

J: TRBJ2-7
length: 14
size: -
V: TRBV27
D: -
DNA: TGTGCCAGCAACTGGGGCAGCAGGGGTAGCGAGCAGTACTTC
CDR3: CASNWGSRGSEQYF

J: TRBJ1-2
length: 14
size: -
V: TRBV10-3
D: TRBD1
DNA: TGTGCCATCAGTGAGTCTAGGACAGGGGATGGCTACACCTTC
CDR3: CAISESRTGDGYTF

J: TRBJ1-2
length: 16
size: -
V: TRBV7-9
D: -
DNA: TGTGCCAGCAGCTTAGGACAGCCTTCAGGGGCCTATGGCTACACCTTC
CDR3: CASSLGQPSGAYGYTF

J: TRBJ2-7
length: 17
size: -
V: TRBV3-1/TRBV3-2
D: -
DNA: TGTGCCAGCAGCCAAGTAGGTCGGGGGTATAGCTCCTACGAGCAGTACTTC
CDR3: CASSQVGRGYSSYEQYF

J: TRBJ2-2
length: 14
size: once
V: TRBV25-1
D: -
DNA: TGTGCCAGCAGTGAATATATGGTCGGCGGGGAGCTGTTTTTT
CDR3: CASSEYMVGGELFF

J: TRBJ1-1
length: 12
size: -
V: TRBV4-2
D: -
DNA: TGTGCCAGCAGGGAAGATGATACTGAAGCTTTCTTT
CDR3: CASREDDTEAFF

J: TRBJ1-1
length: 13
size: -
V: TRBV30
D: -
DNA: TGTGCCTGGAGTGTCCAGGTGCGCACTGAAGCTTTCTTT
CDR3: CAWSVQVRTEAFF

J: TRBJ1-4
length: 15
size: -
V: TRBV28
D: -
DNA: TGTGCCAGCAGGTTAAATGGAGCAACTAATGAAAAACTGTTTTTT
CDR3: CASRLNGATNEKLFF

J: TRBJ1-5
length: 13
size: once
V: TRBV19
D: -
DNA: TGTGCCAGTAGTATAGACCGGGACACTCCTCACCATTTT
CDR3: CASSIDRDTPHHF

J: TRBJ1-5
length: 16
size: -
V: TRBV2
D: TRBD1
DNA: TGTGCCAGCAGTTTTGGGACAGGGGGTAGCAATCAGCCCCAGCATTTT
CDR3: CASSFGTGGSNQPQHF

J: TRBJ2-3
length: 16
size: -
V: TRBV5-1
D: -
DNA: TGCGCCAGCAGCTTGGGGGTCGCCACTAGCACAGATACGCAGTATTTT
CDR3: CASSLGVATSTDTQYF

J: TRBJ1-1
length: 16
size: -
V: TRBV28
D: TRBD1
DNA: TGTGCCAGCCCCACCACTGGAGGGACAGTAAACACTGAAGCTTTCTTT
CDR3: CASPTTGGTVNTEAFF

J: TRBJ2-4
length: 17
size: -
V: TRBV12-5
D: TRBD1
DNA: TGTGCTAGTGGTTTGCCCAGGACAGGGGAGGACAAAAACATTCAGTACTTC
CDR3: CASGLPRTGEDKNIQYF

J: TRBJ1-5
length: 13
size: -
V: TRBV6-5
D: -
DNA: TGTGCCAGCGCACGGACCTACAATCAGCCCCAGCATTTT
CDR3: CASARTYNQPQHF

J: TRBJ2-1
length: 17
size: -
V: TRBV27
D: TRBD2
DNA: TGTGCCAGCACTCAAACCGGAGGCGGGAGGGGTTACAGGGAGCAGTTCTTC
CDR3: CASTQTGGGRGYREQFF

J: TRBJ1-2
length: 15
size: -
V: TRBV5-1
D: -
DNA: TGCGCCAGCAGCTTGTTGGGTCGGCAGGGGTTGGGCTACACCTTC
CDR3: CASSLLGRQGLGYTF

J: TRBJ2-5
length: 15
size: -
V: TRBV5-6
D: TRBD2
DNA: TGTGCCAGCACCCCAACTAGCGGGATCTTAGAGACCCAGTACTTC
CDR3: CASTPTSGILETQYF

J: TRBJ1-1
length: 16
size: -
V: TRBV5-4
D: -
DNA: TGTGCCAGCAGCTTGGCCACAGGGTCGGGTAACACTGAAGCTTTCTTT
CDR3: CASSLATGSGNTEAFF

J: TRBJ1-1
length: 14
size: -
V: TRBV2
D: -
DNA: TGTGCCAGCAGTGACTCGGGACCCAACACTGAAGCTTTCTTT
CDR3: CASSDSGPNTEAFF

J: TRBJ2-2
length: 13
size: -
V: TRBV3-1/TRBV3-2
D: -
DNA: TGTGCCAGCAGCCACGACAGCACCGGGGAGCTGTTTTTT
CDR3: CASSHDSTGELFF